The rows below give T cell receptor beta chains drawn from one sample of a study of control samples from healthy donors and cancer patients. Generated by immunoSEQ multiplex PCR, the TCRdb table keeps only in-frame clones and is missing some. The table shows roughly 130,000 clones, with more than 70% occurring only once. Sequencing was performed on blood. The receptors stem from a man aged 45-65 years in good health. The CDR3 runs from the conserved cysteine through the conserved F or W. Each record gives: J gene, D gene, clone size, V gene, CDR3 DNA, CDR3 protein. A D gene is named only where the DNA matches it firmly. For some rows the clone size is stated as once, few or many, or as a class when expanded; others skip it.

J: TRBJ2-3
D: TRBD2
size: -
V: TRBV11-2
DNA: TGTGCCAGCAGCCCCTGGACTAGCGGGATGGGCACAGATACGCAGTATTTT
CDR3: CASSPWTSGMGTDTQYF

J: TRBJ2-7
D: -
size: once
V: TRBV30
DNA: TGTGCCTGGAGTGTGTACGGGACGAGCTCCTACGAGCAGTACTTC
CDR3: CAWSVYGTSSYEQYF

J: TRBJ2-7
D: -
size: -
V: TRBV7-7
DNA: TGTGCCAGCAGCCAAGGGACGGCATCTCGAGGCGAGCAGTACTTC
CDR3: CASSQGTASRGEQYF

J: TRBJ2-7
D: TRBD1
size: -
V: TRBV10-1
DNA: TGCGCCAGCAGGGACAGGGTCGTCCCTGTCTACTACGAGCAGTACTTC
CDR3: CASRDRVVPVYYEQYF

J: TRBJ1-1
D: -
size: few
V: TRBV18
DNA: TGTGCCAGCTCACCACCGGAAAGGAGGGACGCTTTCTTT
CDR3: CASSPPERRDAFF

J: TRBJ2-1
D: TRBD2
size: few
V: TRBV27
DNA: TGTGCCAGCAGTCGGACTAGCGGGGGTCTGAATGAGCAGTTCTTC
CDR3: CASSRTSGGLNEQFF

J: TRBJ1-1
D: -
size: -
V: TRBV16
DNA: TGTGCCAGCAGCCAATACGCAGGGGCAAACACTGAAGCTTTCTTT
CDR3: CASSQYAGANTEAFF

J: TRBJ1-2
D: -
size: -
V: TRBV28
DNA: TGTGCCAGCAGTTTATGGACAGGAGCTCACAGCTTTAACTATGGCTACACCTTC
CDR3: CASSLWTGAHSFNYGYTF

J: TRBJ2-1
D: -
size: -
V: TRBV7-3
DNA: TGTGCCAGCAGCTTAGGCCCCAATCCTCCCTACAATGAGCAGTTCTTC
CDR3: CASSLGPNPPYNEQFF

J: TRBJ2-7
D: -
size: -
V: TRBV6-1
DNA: TGTGCCAGTAGAGAAGCTCTGGGTCCCCTCTACGAGCAGTACTTC
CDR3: CASREALGPLYEQYF

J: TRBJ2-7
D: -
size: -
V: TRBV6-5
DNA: TGTGCCAGCATTGGAGGTTCCGGGACCCGGGAGCAGTACTTC
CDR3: CASIGGSGTREQYF

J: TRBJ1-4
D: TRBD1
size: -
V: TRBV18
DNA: TGTGCCAGCTCACCCCCGGGACAGGGGGCTGAAAAACTGTTTTTT
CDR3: CASSPPGQGAEKLFF

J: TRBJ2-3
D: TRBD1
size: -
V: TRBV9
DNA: TGTGCCAGCACCAAGAGGGGACAGGGGGCTGGAGATACGCAGTATTTT
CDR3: CASTKRGQGAGDTQYF

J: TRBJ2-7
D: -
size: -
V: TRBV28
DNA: TGTGCTGTGGGGGGGGCCCCGTCCTCCTACGAGCAGTACTTC
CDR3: CAVGGAPSSYEQYF

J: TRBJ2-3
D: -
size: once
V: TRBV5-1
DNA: TGCGCCAGCTTGGAGGCCCCGTTGGGATCAGATACGCAGTATTTT
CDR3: CASLEAPLGSDTQYF

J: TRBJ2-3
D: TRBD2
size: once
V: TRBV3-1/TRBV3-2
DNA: TGTGCCAGCAGCCAGGGGACTAGCACCGGTACGCAGTATTTT
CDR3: CASSQGTSTGTQYF

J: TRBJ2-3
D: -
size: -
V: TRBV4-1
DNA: TGCGCCAGCAGCCTCGGCCCAGTTACAGATACGCAGTATTTT
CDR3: CASSLGPVTDTQYF

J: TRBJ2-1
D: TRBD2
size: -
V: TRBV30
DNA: TGTGCCTGGTCGGGACTAGCGGGGGGGTCGTGGCAGTTCTTC
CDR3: CAWSGLAGGSWQFF

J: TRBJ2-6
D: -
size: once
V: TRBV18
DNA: TGTGCCAGCTCACCGGGCAGGATCTCTGGGGCCAACGTCCTGACTTTC
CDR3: CASSPGRISGANVLTF

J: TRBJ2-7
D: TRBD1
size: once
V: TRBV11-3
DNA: TGTGCCAGCAGCTTAGTTATCGGACAGGGCTCCTACGAGCAGTACTTC
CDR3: CASSLVIGQGSYEQYF

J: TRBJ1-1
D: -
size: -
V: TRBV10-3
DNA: TGTGCCATCAGTGGCGGGACGCAGAACACTGAAGCTTTCTTT
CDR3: CAISGGTQNTEAFF

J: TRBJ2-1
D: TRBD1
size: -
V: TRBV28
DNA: TGTGCCAGCAGTCTAGAAGAGACAGGGGGCCCCCAGTTCTTC
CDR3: CASSLEETGGPQFF

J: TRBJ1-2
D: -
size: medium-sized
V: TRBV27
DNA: TGTGCCAGCAGTCCCAACGGAGCTAACTATGGCTACACCTTC
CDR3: CASSPNGANYGYTF

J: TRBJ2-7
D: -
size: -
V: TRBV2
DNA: TGTGCCAGCAGTGAAGTAGGCCGACCGGACGAGCAGTACTTC
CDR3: CASSEVGRPDEQYF

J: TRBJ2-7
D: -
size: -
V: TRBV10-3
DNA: TGTGCCATCAGTGTATTAGCGGCCTACGAGCAGTACTTC
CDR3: CAISVLAAYEQYF

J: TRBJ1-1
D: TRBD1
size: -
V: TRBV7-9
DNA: TGTGCCAGCAGCTCCGGGGACAGGGGAGGCACTGAAGCTTTCTTT
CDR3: CASSSGDRGGTEAFF

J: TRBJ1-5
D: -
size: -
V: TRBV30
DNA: TGTGCCTGGAGTGGAAGCAATCAGCCCCAGCATTTT
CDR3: CAWSGSNQPQHF

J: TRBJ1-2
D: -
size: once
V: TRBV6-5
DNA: TGTGCCAGCAGTTACACGCGGACGAGTGGCTACACCTTC
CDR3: CASSYTRTSGYTF

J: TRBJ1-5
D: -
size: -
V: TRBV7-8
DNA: TGTGCCAGCAGCCTTGGGGATCTTAGCAATCAGCCCCAGCATTTT
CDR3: CASSLGDLSNQPQHF

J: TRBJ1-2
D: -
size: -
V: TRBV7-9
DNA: TGTGCCAGCAGCTTAGCCGGGACAATCTATGGCTACACCTTC
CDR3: CASSLAGTIYGYTF

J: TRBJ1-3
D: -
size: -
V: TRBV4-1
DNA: TGCGCCAGCAGCCAACGTGAGTTAGCTGGAAACACCATATATTTT
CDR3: CASSQRELAGNTIYF

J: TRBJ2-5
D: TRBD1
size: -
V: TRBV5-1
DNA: TGCGCCAGCAGCCCAGACAGGGGAAGCGAGACCCAGTACTTC
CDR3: CASSPDRGSETQYF

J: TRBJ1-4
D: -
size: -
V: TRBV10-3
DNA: TGTGCCATCAGTGAAAAGGTCCCCACTAATGAAAAACTGTTTTTT
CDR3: CAISEKVPTNEKLFF

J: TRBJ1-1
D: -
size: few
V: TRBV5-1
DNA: TGCGCCAGCAGCGTCCAGGGGTTTAACACTGAAGCTTTCTTT
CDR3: CASSVQGFNTEAFF

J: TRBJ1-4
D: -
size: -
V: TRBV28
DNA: TGTGCCATCCTAGACAGAAACAATGAAAAACTGTTTTTT
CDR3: CAILDRNNEKLFF

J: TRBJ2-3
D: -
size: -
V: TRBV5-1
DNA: TGCGCCAGCGTGTTCCCGGGCACAGATACGCAGTATTTT
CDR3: CASVFPGTDTQYF

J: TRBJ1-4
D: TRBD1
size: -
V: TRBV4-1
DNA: TGCGCCAGCAGCAGGGACAGGATGAGAACTAATGAAAAACTGTTTTTT
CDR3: CASSRDRMRTNEKLFF

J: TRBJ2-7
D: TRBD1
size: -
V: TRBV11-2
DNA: TGTGCCAGCAGCTTAGTTAGGGGGCTCTACGAGCAGTACTTC
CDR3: CASSLVRGLYEQYF

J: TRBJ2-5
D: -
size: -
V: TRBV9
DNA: TGTGCCAGCAGCGTAAACAACGAACAAGAGACCCAGTACTTC
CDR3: CASSVNNEQETQYF

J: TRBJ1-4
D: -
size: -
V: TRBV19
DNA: TGTGCCAGTAGACGGGTAGCAACTAATGAAAAACTGTTTTTT
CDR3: CASRRVATNEKLFF

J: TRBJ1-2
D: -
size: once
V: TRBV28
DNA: TGTGCCAGCAGTTTACCAGGGTCAACCTATGGCTACACCTTC
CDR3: CASSLPGSTYGYTF

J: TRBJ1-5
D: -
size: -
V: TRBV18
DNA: TGTGCCAGCTCACCACTGGGGGGCAGGGATCATCAGCCCCAGCATTTT
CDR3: CASSPLGGRDHQPQHF

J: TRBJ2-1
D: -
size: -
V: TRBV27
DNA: TGTGCCAGCAGTTCCCCCGGGGGATATTACAATGAGCAGTTCTTC
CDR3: CASSSPGGYYNEQFF

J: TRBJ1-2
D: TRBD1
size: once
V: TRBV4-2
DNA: TGTGCCAGCAGCCGAGATCTCGGGACAGAACACTATGGCTACACCTTC
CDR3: CASSRDLGTEHYGYTF

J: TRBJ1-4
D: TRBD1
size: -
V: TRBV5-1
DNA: TGCGCCAGCAGCCCCGACAGGGGAAGATGGAATGAAAAACTGTTTTTT
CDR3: CASSPDRGRWNEKLFF

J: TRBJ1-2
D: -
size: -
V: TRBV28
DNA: TGTGCCAGCAGTCCTCATGGGGCAGGAGCGAACTATGGCTACACCTTC
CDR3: CASSPHGAGANYGYTF

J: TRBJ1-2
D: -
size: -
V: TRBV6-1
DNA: TGTGCCAGCAGTGAAGGTACGCAAACGACTTATGGCTACACCTTC
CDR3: CASSEGTQTTYGYTF

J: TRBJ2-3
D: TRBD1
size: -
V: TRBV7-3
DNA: TGTGCCAGCAGCTCAGGGGGTACAGGGGTGAAGTATTTT
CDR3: CASSSGGTGVKYF

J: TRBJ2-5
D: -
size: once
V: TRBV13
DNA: TGTGCCAGCAGCTTAAGAGGGACCGAGTACTTC
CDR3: CASSLRGTEYF

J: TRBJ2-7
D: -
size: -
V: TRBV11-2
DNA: TGTGCCAGCAGCTTAGAGGAGGGTTTCTCCTACGAGCAGTACTTC
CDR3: CASSLEEGFSYEQYF